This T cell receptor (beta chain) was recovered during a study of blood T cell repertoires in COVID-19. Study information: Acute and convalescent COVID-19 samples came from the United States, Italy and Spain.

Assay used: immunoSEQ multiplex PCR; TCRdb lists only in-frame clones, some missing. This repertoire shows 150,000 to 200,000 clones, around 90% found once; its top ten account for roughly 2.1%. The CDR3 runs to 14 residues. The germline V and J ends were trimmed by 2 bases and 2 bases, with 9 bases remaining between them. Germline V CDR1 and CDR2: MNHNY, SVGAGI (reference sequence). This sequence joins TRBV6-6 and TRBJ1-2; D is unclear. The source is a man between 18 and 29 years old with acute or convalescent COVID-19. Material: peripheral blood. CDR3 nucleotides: TGTGCCAGCAGTTACGGGGAGGTGAACTATGGCTACACCTTC. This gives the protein CASSYGEVNYGYTF.